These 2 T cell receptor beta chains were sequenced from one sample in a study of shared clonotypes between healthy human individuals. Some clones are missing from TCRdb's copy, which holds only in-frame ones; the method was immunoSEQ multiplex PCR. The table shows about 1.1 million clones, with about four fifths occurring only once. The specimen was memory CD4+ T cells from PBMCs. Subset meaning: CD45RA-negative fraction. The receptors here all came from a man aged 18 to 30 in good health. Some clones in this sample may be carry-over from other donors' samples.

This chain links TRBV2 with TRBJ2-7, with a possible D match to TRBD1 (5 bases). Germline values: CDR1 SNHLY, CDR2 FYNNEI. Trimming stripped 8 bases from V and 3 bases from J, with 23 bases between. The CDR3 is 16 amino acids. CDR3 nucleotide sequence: TGTGCCAGCCAAAGGGAAGTTATTGGGGCCAACTACGAGCAGTACTTC. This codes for CASQREVIGANYEQYF.

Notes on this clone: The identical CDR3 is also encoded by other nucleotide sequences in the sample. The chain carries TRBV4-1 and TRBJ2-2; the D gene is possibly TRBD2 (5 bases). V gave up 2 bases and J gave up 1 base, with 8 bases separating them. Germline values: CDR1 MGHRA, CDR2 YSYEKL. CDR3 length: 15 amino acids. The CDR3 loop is CASSQPTRNTGELFF. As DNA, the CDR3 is TGCGCCAGCAGCCAACCAACTAGGAACACCGGGGAGCTGTTTTTT.